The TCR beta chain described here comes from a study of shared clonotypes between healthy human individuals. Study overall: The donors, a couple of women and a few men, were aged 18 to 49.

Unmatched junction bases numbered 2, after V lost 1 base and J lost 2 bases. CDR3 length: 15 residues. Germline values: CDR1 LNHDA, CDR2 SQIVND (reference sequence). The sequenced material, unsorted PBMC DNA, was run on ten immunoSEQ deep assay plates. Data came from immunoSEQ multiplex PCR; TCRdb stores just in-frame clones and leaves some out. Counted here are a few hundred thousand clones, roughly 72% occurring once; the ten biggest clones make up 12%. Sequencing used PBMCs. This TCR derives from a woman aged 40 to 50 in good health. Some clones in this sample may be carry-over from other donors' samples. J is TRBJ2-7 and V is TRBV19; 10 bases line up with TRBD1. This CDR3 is CASSIGGQGAYEQYF. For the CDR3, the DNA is TGTGCCAGTAGTATAGGAGGACAGGGGGCCTACGAGCAGTACTTC. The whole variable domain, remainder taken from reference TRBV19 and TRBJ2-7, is DGGITQSPKYLFRKEGQNVTLSCEQNLNHDAMYWYRQDPGQGLRLIYYSQIVNDFQKGDIAEGYSVSREKKESFPLTVTSAQKNPTAFYLCASSIGGQGAYEQYFGPGTRLTVT.